One sample yielded the 25 T cell receptor beta chains listed below, sequenced in a study of T cells in women clearing cervical HPV infection. Only in-frame clones appear in the TCRdb table, and some are missing; sequencing was by immunoSEQ multiplex PCR. The sample totals nearly 20,000 clones. Input material: blood buffy coat. Receptor source: a woman aged 18 to 75 with a cervical HPV16 infection that either progressed to CIN3+ or cleared (not recorded which).

To note about this clone: The read terminates 3 residues before the CDR3 end, so the remaining end is supplied by the germline J gene. The V gene is TRBV11-2, the J gene TRBJ1-6; TRBD1 matches at 9 bases. Trimming cost V 6 bases and J 9 bases; bases outside gene matches: 6. The CDR3 runs to 14 residues. The germline V gene has CDR1 SGHAT and CDR2 FQNNGV. CDR3 DNA (partial): TGTGCCAGCAGGTCACAGGGGGCTGGTTCACCC. Translation: CASRSQGAGSP. The entire CDR3 reads CASRSQGAGSPLHF.

Of note for this clone: The junction does not match germline at one end; this may be a read error. The read finishes 3 residues shy of the CDR3 end, and the germline J gene is used to complete it. The J gene is TRBJ1-2, the V gene TRBV4-2; D might be TRBD1 (6 bases). CDR3 length: 14 amino acids. The V gene's germline CDR1 is LGHNA and CDR2 YNFKEQ. The CDR3 is CASSIQGYNYGYTF. The sequenced CDR3 bases are TGCGCCAGCAGCATACAGGGTTATAACTATGGC.

Comment on this clone: The CDR3 goes on 3 residues after the read ends, and that part is filled in from the germline J gene. The rearrangement joins TRBV18 to TRBJ1-2, with D perhaps TRBD1 (5 bases). The V and J ends lost 3 bases and 6 bases respectively, with 20 bases between them. This CDR3 region has 16 residues. Looked up from germline, CDR1 is KGHSH and CDR2 is LQKENI. The CDR3 spells CASSPTRQTSLDGYTF. Partial CDR3 DNA: TGTGCCAGCTCACCTACCAGACAGACAAGTTTAGATGGC.

Remarks on this clone: The CDR3 is cut off 3 residues early in the read; its end comes from the germline J gene. This chain joins TRBV20-1 and TRBJ2-3; D could derive from TRBD1 or TRBD2 (5 bases each). CDR3 size: 13 residues. The germline V and J ends were trimmed by 7 bases and 0 bases, with 11 bases remaining between them. The germline CDR1 and CDR2 sequences are DFQATT and SNEGSKA (reference sequence). CDR3 in amino acids: CSGGAESTDTQYF. The DNA read from the CDR3 is TGCAGTGGAGGGGCGGAAAGCACAGATACG.

In regard to this clone: The read is 3 residues too short to cover the CDR3 end, so that end is filled in from the germline J gene. The rearrangement uses TRBV2 and TRBJ1-5; D remains unclear. Germline V gives CDR1 SNHLY, CDR2 FYNNEI. V was clipped by 5 bases and J by 7 bases, with 12 bases between them. The CDR3 has 13 residues. The CDR3 DNA, read in part, is TGTGCCAGCAGTCGACTACACGGACAGCCC. Its protein product is CASSRLHGQP. The whole CDR3 protein reads CASSRLHGQPQHF.

The CDR3 DNA, read in part, is TGTGCCAGCAGCCCCGCGGACGGGGAG. This encodes CASSPADGE. From start to end, the CDR3 is CASSPADGELFF. The chain is built from TRBV7-9 and TRBJ2-2; D call uncertain. The read gets to within 3 residues of the CDR3 end, and the germline J gene fills in the rest. The CDR3 runs to 12 residues. The germline gives CDR1 SEHNR, CDR2 FQNEAQ (reference sequence). V shed 5 bases and J shed 7 bases, with 8 bases lying between them.

Points on this clone: The CDR3 is cut off 3 residues early in the read; its end comes from the germline J gene. The V gene is TRBV30, the J gene TRBJ1-5; a weak D match, TRBD1 (5 bases). Trimming pared 3 bases from V and 5 bases from J, leaving 11 bases between. Germline V CDR1 and CDR2: GTSNPN, SVGIG (reference sequence). CDR3 length: 13 amino acids. The CDR3 DNA, read in part, is TGTGCCTGGAGCCGAGGGGATGATCAGCCC. Translation: CAWSRGDDQP. The entire CDR3 sequence reads CAWSRGDDQPQHF. The full variable domain, its missing parts supplied by reference TRBV30 and TRBJ1-5, is SQTIHQWPATLVQPVGSPLSLECTVEGTSNPNLYWYRQAAGRGLQLLFYSVGIGQISSEVPQNLSASRPQDRQFILSSKKLLLSDSGFYLCAWSRGDDQPQHFGDGTRLSIL.

For this clone: The read falls 3 residues short of the CDR3 end, and the missing part is taken from the germline J gene. The rearrangement joins TRBV29-1 to TRBJ1-2; 9 bases agree with TRBD1. V lost 6 bases to trimming and J lost 4 bases; unmatched junction nucleotides: 6. Germline CDR1 and CDR2: SQVTM and ANQGSEA. The CDR3 sequence is 13 residues long. The covered CDR3 bases are TGCAGCGTACACAGGGGGCTGGCCTATGGC. It yields the protein CSVHRGLAYG. The CDR3, in full, reads CSVHRGLAYGYTF.

A word on this clone: The CDR3 extends 3 residues past the end of the read, so its final part is completed from the germline J gene. V is TRBV30 and J is TRBJ1-1; perhaps TRBD1 as D (5 bases). This CDR3 contains 16 residues. V was trimmed by 5 bases and J by 2 bases, leaving 21 bases between them. Germline-derived CDR1 and CDR2 are GTSNPN and SVGIG (reference sequence). CDR3 sequence reads: CAWRPKRGVVNTEAFF. CDR3 DNA, as far as it was read: TGTGCCTGGCGGCCGAAACGGGGGGTTGTCAACACTGAA. Full variable domain (missing parts from reference TRBV30 and TRBJ1-1): SQTIHQWPATLVQPVGSPLSLECTVEGTSNPNLYWYRQAAGRGLQLLFYSVGIGQISSEVPQNLSASRPQDRQFILSSKKLLLSDSGFYLCAWRPKRGVVNTEAFFGQGTRLTVV.

Turning to this clone: The CDR3 goes on 3 residues after the read ends, and that part is filled in from the germline J gene. The gene calls are TRBV20-1 and TRBJ2-7; possibly TRBD2 for D (6 bases). The CDR3 length is 14 residues. The germline V gene has CDR1 DFQATT and CDR2 SNEGSKA (reference sequence). Trimming stripped 4 bases from V and 2 bases from J, with 15 bases between. The CDR3 bases that were read are TGCAGTGCTAACCCTGCGGGGCCAACCTACGAG. This translates into CSANPAGPTYE. The whole CDR3 protein reads CSANPAGPTYEQYF.

This clone is identified as medium-sized from frequency. The CDR3 goes on 3 residues after the read ends, and that part is filled in from the germline J gene. This chain links TRBV20-1 with TRBJ2-3; TRBD2 agrees at 12 bases. Losses at the gene ends were 3 bases for V and 2 bases for J; bases not matched to a gene: 6. Germline V gives CDR1 DFQATT, CDR2 SNEGSKA (reference sequence). The CDR3 sequence is 16 residues long. CDR3 protein: CSASLLAGGLTDTQYF. The CDR3 DNA, read in part, is TGCAGTGCTAGCTTACTAGCGGGGGGTCTCACAGATACG.

With regard to this clone: The read terminates 3 residues ahead of where the CDR3 ends, so the germline J gene completes it. The V gene is TRBV7-9, the J gene TRBJ1-4; 10 bases map to TRBD1. The germline CDR1 and CDR2 sequences are SEHNR and FQNEAQ (reference sequence). The CDR3 has 14 amino acids. CDR3 sequence reads: CASSQDGTGDRLFF. CDR3 bases read: TGTGCCAGCAGCCAGGACGGGACAGGGGATAGA.

In regard to this clone: Read coverage stops 3 residues before the CDR3 terminus; the germline J gene supplies the remainder. The chain combines TRBV7-3 with TRBJ2-5, with 9 bases fitting TRBD1. The CDR3 sequence is 13 residues long. V shed 6 bases and J 4 bases; nucleotides not matched to a gene: 3. Germline V gene sequence: CDR1 SGHTA, CDR2 FQGTGA. This chain's CDR3 is CASSQGQGETQYF. The part of the CDR3 DNA that was read is TGTGCCAGCAGTCAGGGACAGGGAGAGACC.

Incomplete CDR3 DNA: TGCGCCAGCAGCCCGCAAGGTGGTAACACTGAA. Its protein is CASSPQGGNTE. The whole CDR3 is CASSPQGGNTEAFF. This sequence joins TRBV5-1 and TRBJ1-1; D call uncertain. The CDR3 end falls 3 residues outside the read, so it is completed with the germline J gene. CDR1 and CDR2 from the germline V gene are SGHRS and YFSETQ. CDR3 size: 14 residues. The V end was cut by 4 bases, the J end by 2 bases, with 12 bases between.

In regard to this clone: The read comes to an end 3 residues before the CDR3 does, leaving the germline J gene to fill in the end. This sample also contains other DNA sequences that code for the same CDR3. The rearrangement uses TRBV18 and TRBJ2-1, with D possibly TRBD1 on 6 matching bases. Trimming took 6 bases from V and 0 from J, leaving 18 bases between them. Germline V gene sequence: CDR1 KGHSH, CDR2 LQKENI. CDR3 length: 17 amino acids. CDR3 in amino acids: CASSPPFTGHSYNEQFF. Incomplete CDR3 DNA: TGTGCCAGCTCCCCCCCCTTTACAGGGCACTCCTACAATGAG.

Concerning this clone itself: The CDR3 goes on 3 residues after the read ends, and that part is filled in from the germline J gene. This chain connects TRBV20-1 to TRBJ2-7; possibly TRBD2 for D (5 bases). Between the trimmed V and J ends, which lost 5 bases and 5 bases, there was a span of 16 bases. The CDR3 length is 13 residues. CDR1 and CDR2 from the germline V gene are DFQATT and SNEGSKA (reference sequence). The CDR3 loop is CSAEEGPGDEQYF. The part of the CDR3 DNA that was read is TGCAGTGCTGAAGAGGGCCCTGGCGACGAG.

As concerns this clone: The read finishes 3 residues shy of the CDR3 end, and the germline J gene is used to complete it. The rearrangement uses TRBV29-1 and TRBJ2-1; D unclear. This CDR3 contains 13 residues. Looked up from germline, CDR1 is SQVTM and CDR2 is ANQGSEA. V lost 3 bases to trimming and J lost 8 bases, with 14 bases between them. CDR3 DNA, as far as it was read: TGCAGCGTTGAGGGCCCAGAGCCCGATGAG. Protein: CSVEGPEPDE. Given in full, the CDR3 is CSVEGPEPDEQFF.

Comments on this clone: The read gets to within 3 residues of the CDR3 end, and the germline J gene fills in the rest. The rearrangement links TRBV4-2 to TRBJ2-7; 7 bases map to TRBD1. CDR1 and CDR2 from the germline V gene are LGHNA and YNFKEQ. The CDR3 contains 14 residues. The V and J ends lost 4 bases and 6 bases, in that order; junction bases with no gene match: 9. The CDR3 DNA, read in part, is TGTGCCAGCAGCCGCGACAGGGTCTCGACCGAG. This translates into CASSRDRVSTE. The CDR3 in its entirety is CASSRDRVSTEQYF.

This clone ranks as large in terms of frequency. The read terminates 3 residues ahead of where the CDR3 ends, so the germline J gene completes it. V is TRBV20-1 and J is TRBJ2-1; 9 nucleotides align to TRBD1. Germline values: CDR1 DFQATT, CDR2 SNEGSKA (reference sequence). Unmatched junction bases numbered 9, after V lost 6 bases and J lost 9 bases. The CDR3 loop spans 13 amino acids. The CDR3 bases that were read are TGCAGTGCCCGAGGACAGGGGACGGTTGAG. It yields the protein CSARGQGTVE. The full CDR3 protein is CSARGQGTVEQFF.

Concerning this clone itself: The read is 3 residues too short to cover the CDR3 end, so that end is filled in from the germline J gene. This sequence joins TRBV18 and TRBJ1-1, with a weak D call TRBD1 (5 bases). The CDR3 runs to 15 residues. V gave up 1 base and J gave up 0 bases, with 9 bases separating them. Germline V gene data show CDR1 as KGHSH and CDR2 as LQKENI. CDR3 DNA, as far as it was read: TGTGCCAGCTCACCACGCAGGGCTATGAACACTGAA. It translates to CASSPRRAMNTE. The entire CDR3 reads CASSPRRAMNTEAFF.

Regarding this clone: The CDR3 end lies 3 residues beyond the end of the read and is filled in from the germline J gene. J is TRBJ2-1 and V is TRBV7-3; 8 bases are shared with TRBD1. The CDR3 has 15 amino acids. Germline CDR1 and CDR2: SGHTA and FQGTGA. The V gene end was trimmed by 5 bases and the J gene end by 4 bases; junction bases not matched to a gene: 7. CDR3 bases read: TGTGCCAGCAGCGTGGGACAGGCCGGATACAATGAG. It codes for CASSVGQAGYNE. The complete CDR3 reads CASSVGQAGYNEQFF.

Of note for this clone: Read sequence stops 3 residues before the CDR3 end, and the germline J gene provides the missing end. The rearrangement uses TRBV5-1 and TRBJ2-3; TRBD1 aligns across 8 bases. V shed 4 bases and J 6 bases; nucleotides not matched to a gene: 7. This CDR3 spans 14 amino acids. Per the germline V gene, CDR1 is SGHRS and CDR2 is YFSETQ. CDR3 region: CASSPLQGDDTQYF. The sequenced CDR3 bases are TGCGCCAGCAGCCCCTTACAGGGGGACGATACG.

In regard to this clone: The DNA ends 3 residues before the CDR3 does, and the rest of the CDR3 is filled in from the germline J gene. The rearrangement links TRBV2 to TRBJ1-1; no clear D gene. Germline V gene lookup returns CDR1 SNHLY and CDR2 FYNNEI. V shed 7 bases and J shed 6 bases, with 12 bases lying between them. There are 12 residues in the CDR3. The CDR3 protein is CASTYAGSEAFF. The sequenced CDR3 bases are TGTGCCAGCACCTATGCGGGTTCTGAA.

About this clone itself: Read data end 3 residues before the CDR3 end; the end is taken from the germline J gene. The genes are TRBV18 and TRBJ2-7; the D gene is possibly TRBD2 (6 bases). The CDR3 sequence is 15 residues long. Trimming removed 0 bases at V and 0 bases at J, with 9 bases between. Looked up from germline, CDR1 is KGHSH and CDR2 is LQKENI. This chain's CDR3 is CASSPPGGSSYEQYF. The CDR3 bases that were read are TGTGCCAGCTCACCACCGGGGGGTAGCTCCTACGAG.

About this clone itself: The CDR3 goes on 3 residues after the read ends, and that part is filled in from the germline J gene. This chain joins TRBV5-4 and TRBJ2-1; D possibly corresponds to TRBD1 (5 bases). This CDR3 has 15 residues. CDR1 and CDR2 from the germline V gene are SGHNT and YYREEE (reference sequence). The ends were cut back, 0 bases at V and 6 bases at J, with 13 bases in the middle. The CDR3 sequence is CASSLAMAQGNEQFF. CDR3 DNA, as far as it was read: TGTGCCAGCAGCTTGGCCATGGCCCAGGGCAATGAG. Full variable domain (remainder filled in from reference TRBV5-4 and TRBJ2-1): ETGVTQSPTHLIKTRGQQVTLRCSSQSGHNTVSWYQQALGQGPQFIFQYYREEENGRGNFPPRFSGLQFPNYSSELNVNALELDDSALYLCASSLAMAQGNEQFFGPGTRLTVL.